This TCR beta chain was sequenced during a study of naive and memory T cell subsets. Whole-study results and caveats: Over 85% of naive TCR sequences appeared only once, unlike memory subsets. Possibly reflecting memory cells re-expressing CD45RA, a few larger clonotypes occurred in naive repertoires, especially CD8.

V was clipped by 2 bases and J by 0 bases, with 11 bases between them. Germline values: CDR1 DFQATT, CDR2 SNEGSKA (reference sequence). This CDR3 has 14 residues. Remarks on this clonotype: Its matching antigen is unknown.

CD4+ T cell IFNgamma after overnight CMV lysate exposure gave donor CMV status. Two oligonucleotides, mixed equimolar, formed the beta constant-region primer covering TRBC1 and TRBC2. Ligated cDNA was amplified by four rounds of PCR with nested alpha and beta constant-region primers and SP2. MiXCR, applied by TCRdb to the UMI-ligation and nested PCR reads, yields one record per CDR3 protein. Of some 110,000 distinct CDR3 sequences in the sample, 14% were seen once. The chain employs TRBV20-1 and TRBJ2-7, with unresolved D. Sequenced input: naive CD8+ T cells from blood. This sequence was found in a human donor in good health. The CDR3 region has the DNA TGCAGTGCTAGATTCCCGGGCAGCTCCTACGAGCAGTACTTC. Amino acids: CSARFPGSSYEQYF.